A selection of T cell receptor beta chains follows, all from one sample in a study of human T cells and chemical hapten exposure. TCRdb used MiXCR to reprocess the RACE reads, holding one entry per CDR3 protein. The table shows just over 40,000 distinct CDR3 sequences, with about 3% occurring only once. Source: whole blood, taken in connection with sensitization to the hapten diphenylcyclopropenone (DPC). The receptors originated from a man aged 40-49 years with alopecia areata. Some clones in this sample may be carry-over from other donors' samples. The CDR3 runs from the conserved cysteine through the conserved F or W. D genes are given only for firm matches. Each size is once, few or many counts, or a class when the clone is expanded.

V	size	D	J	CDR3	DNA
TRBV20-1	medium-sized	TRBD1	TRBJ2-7	CSGRGQGSYEQYF	TGCAGTGGTAGGGGACAGGGCTCCTACGAGCAGTACTTC
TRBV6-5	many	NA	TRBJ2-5	CASIGRQRGVETQYF	TGTGCCAGCATAGGCCGGCAGAGGGGGGTTGAGACCCAGTACTTC
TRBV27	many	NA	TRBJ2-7	CASSPPPGNEQYF	TGTGCCAGCTCTCCCCCCCCTGGGAACGAGCAGTACTTC
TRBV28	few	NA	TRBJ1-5	CASCSSGGSQPQHF	TGTGCCAGCTGTAGTTCGGGAGGTAGTCAGCCCCAGCATTTT
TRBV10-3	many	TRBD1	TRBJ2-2	CAMTGTGNTGELFF	TGTGCCATGACCGGGACAGGAAACACCGGGGAGCTGTTTTTT
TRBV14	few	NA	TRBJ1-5	CASSSGSGNQPQHF	TGTGCCAGCAGCTCTGGGTCGGGCAATCAGCCCCAGCATTTT
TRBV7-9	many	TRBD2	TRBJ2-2	CASSLAGGGSSTGELFF	TGTGCCAGCAGCTTAGCCGGAGGCGGGAGCAGCACCGGGGAGCTGTTTTTT
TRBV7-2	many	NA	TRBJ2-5	CASSPTSAEGAQYF	TGTGCCAGCAGCCCCACTAGCGCAGAGGGGGCCCAGTACTTC
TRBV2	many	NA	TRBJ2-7	CASSGVYEQYF	TGTGCCAGCAGTGGAGTCTACGAGCAGTACTTC
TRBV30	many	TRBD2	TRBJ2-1	CAWIEAGGYNEQFF	TGTGCCTGGATTGAAGCGGGAGGGTACAATGAGCAGTTCTTC
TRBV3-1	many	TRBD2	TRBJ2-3	CASSLTRTSGSADTQYF	TGTGCCAGCAGCCTCACCCGGACTAGCGGGAGTGCAGATACGCAGTATTTT
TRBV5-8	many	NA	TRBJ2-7	CASSSVYEQYF	TGTGCCAGCAGCTCGGTCTACGAGCAGTACTTC
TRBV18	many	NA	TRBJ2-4	CASSPLVGKNIQYF	TGTGCCAGCTCACCACTCGTCGGCAAAAACATTCAGTACTTC
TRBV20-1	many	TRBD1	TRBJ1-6	CSARQGFNSPLHF	TGCAGTGCCCGACAGGGGTTTAATTCACCCCTCCACTTT
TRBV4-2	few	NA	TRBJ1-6	CASSQDGQVGHNSPLHF	TGTGCCAGCAGCCAAGATGGGCAGGTGGGCCATAATTCACCCCTCCACTTT
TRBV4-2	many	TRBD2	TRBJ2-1	CASSPVSGLLAGATNEQFF	TGTGCCAGCAGCCCCGTATCGGGTCTACTAGCGGGAGCAACCAATGAGCAGTTCTTC
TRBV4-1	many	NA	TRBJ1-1	CASSPSQDTEAFF	TGCGCCAGCAGCCCCAGCCAGGACACTGAAGCTTTCTTT
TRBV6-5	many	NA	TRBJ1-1	CASSFVGIADTEAFF	TGTGCCAGCAGTTTTGTGGGGATTGCGGACACTGAAGCTTTCTTT
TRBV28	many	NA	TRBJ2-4	CASSFTRNIQYF	TGTGCCAGCAGTTTTACCCGAAACATTCAGTACTTC